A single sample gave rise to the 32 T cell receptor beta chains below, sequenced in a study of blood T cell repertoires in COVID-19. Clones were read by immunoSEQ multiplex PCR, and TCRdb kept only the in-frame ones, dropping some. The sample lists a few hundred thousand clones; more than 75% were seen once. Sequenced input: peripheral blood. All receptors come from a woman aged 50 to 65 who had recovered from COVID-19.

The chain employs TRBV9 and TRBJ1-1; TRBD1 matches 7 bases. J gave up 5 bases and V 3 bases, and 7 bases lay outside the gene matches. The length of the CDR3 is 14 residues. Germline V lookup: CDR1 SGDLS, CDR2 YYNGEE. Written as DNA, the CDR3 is TGTGCCAGCAGCGCGATTCCGGACAGGACTGAAGCTTTCTTT. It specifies CASSAIPDRTEAFF.

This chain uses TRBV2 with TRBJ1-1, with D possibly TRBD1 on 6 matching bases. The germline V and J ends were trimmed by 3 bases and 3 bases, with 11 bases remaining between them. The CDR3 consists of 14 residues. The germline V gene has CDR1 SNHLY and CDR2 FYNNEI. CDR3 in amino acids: CASSDGQGYTEAFF. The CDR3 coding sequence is TGTGCCAGCAGTGACGGTCAGGGGTACACTGAAGCTTTCTTT. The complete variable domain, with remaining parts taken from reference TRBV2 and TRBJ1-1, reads EPEVTQTPSHQVTQMGQEVILRCVPISNHLYFYWYRQILGQKVEFLVSFYNNEISEKSEIFDDQFSVERPDGSNFTLKIRSTKLEDSAMYFCASSDGQGYTEAFFGQGTRLTVV.

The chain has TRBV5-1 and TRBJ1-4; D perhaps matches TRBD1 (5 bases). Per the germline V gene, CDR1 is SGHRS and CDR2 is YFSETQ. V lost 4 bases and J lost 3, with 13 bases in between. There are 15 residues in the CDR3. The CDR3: CASSPGGMANEKLFF. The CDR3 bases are TGCGCCAGCAGCCCTGGGGGGATGGCTAATGAAAAACTGTTTTTT.

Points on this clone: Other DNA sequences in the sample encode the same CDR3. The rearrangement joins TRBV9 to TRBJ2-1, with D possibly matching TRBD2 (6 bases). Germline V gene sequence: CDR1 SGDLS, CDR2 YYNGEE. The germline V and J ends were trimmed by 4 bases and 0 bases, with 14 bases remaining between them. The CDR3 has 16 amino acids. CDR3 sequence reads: CASSPSGGSSYNEQFF. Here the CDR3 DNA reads TGTGCCAGCAGCCCTTCTGGGGGGAGCTCCTACAATGAGCAGTTCTTC.

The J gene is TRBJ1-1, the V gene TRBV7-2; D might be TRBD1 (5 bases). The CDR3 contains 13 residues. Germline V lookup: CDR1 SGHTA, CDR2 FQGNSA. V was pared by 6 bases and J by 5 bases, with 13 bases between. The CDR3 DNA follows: TGTGCCAGCAGATTTACAGGTTCGACTGAAGCTTTCTTT. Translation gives CASRFTGSTEAFF.

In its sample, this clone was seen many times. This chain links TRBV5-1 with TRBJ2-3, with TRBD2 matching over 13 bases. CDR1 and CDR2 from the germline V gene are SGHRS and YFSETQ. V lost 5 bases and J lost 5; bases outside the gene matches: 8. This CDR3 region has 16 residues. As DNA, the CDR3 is TGCGCCAGCAGATCCGGACTAGCGGGAGATCTAGATACGCAGTATTTT. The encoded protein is CASRSGLAGDLDTQYF.

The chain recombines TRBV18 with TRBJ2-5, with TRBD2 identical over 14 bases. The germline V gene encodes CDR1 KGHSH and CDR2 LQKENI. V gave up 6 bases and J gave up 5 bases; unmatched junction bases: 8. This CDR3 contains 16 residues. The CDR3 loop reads CASSSGTSGSRETQYF. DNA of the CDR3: TGTGCCAGCTCCTCCGGGACTAGCGGGAGTCGGGAGACCCAGTACTTC.

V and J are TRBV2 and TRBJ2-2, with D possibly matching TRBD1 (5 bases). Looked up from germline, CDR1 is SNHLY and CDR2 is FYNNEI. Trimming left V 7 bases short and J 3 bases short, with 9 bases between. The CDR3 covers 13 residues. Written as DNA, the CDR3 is TGTGCCAGCACCAGGGTGGACACCGGGGAGCTGTTTTTT. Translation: CASTRVDTGELFF.

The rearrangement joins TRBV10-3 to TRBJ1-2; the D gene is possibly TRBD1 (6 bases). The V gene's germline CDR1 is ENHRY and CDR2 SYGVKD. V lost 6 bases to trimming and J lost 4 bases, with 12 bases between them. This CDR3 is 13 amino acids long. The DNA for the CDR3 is TGTGCCATCAGCCGGGACACTGTCTATGGCTACACCTTC. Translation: CAISRDTVYGYTF.

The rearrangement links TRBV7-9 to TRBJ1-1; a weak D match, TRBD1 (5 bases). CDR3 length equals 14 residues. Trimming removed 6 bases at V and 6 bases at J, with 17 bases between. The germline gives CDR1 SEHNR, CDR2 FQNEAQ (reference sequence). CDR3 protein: CASRSLGRGPEAFF. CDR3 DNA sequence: TGTGCCAGCAGATCCTTGGGGAGGGGACCTGAAGCTTTCTTT.

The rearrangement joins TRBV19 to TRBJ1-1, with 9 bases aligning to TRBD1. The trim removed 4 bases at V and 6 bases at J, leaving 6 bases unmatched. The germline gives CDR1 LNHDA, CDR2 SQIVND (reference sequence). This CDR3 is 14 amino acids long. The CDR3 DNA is TGTGCCAGTAGTAAGGACAGGGGAGGGTCTGAAGCTTTCTTT. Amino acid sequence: CASSKDRGGSEAFF.

CDR3: CASSSNPGRDQPQHF. DNA for the CDR3: TGTGCCAGCAGCTCGAACCCAGGGCGCGATCAGCCCCAGCATTTT. The chain couples TRBV7-2 to TRBJ1-5, with D perhaps TRBD1 (5 bases). Germline V gene sequence: CDR1 SGHTA, CDR2 FQGNSA. Trimming stripped 4 bases from V and 5 bases from J, with 15 bases between. There are 15 residues in the CDR3.

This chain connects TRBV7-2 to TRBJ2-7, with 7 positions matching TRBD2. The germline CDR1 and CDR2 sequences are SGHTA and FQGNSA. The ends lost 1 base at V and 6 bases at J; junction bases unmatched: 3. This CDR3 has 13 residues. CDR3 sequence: CASSLDWGGEQYF. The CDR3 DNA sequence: TGTGCCAGCAGCTTAGATTGGGGGGGCGAGCAGTACTTC.

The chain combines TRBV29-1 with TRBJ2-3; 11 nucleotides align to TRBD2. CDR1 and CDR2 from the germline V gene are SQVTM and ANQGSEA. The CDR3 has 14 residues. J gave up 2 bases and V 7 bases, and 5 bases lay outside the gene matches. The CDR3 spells CSAPTSGVTDTQYF. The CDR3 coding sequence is TGCAGCGCACCGACTAGCGGGGTCACAGATACGCAGTATTTT.

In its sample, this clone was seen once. The CDR3 loop reads CASSGPGQADNEQFF. For the CDR3, the DNA is TGTGCCAGCAGCGGCCCGGGACAGGCCGACAATGAGCAGTTCTTC. The rearrangement uses TRBV11-3 and TRBJ2-1, with 8 bases lining up with TRBD1. From germline, CDR1 is SGHNT and CDR2 YENEEA. Trimming took 5 bases from V and 5 from J; bases not matched to a gene: 8. The CDR3 loop spans 15 amino acids.

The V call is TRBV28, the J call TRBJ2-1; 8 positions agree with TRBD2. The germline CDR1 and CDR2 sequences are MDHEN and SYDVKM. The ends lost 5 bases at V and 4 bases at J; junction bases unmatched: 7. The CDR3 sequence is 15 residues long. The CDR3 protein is CASSVSGRRYNEQFF. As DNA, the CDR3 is TGTGCCAGCAGTGTCAGCGGGAGAAGGTACAATGAGCAGTTCTTC.

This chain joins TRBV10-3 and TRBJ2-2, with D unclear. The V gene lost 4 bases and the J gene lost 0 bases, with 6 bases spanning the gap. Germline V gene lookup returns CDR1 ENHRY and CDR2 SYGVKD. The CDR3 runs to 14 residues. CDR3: CAISVTANTGELFF. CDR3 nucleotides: TGTGCCATCAGTGTTACAGCGAACACCGGGGAGCTGTTTTTT.

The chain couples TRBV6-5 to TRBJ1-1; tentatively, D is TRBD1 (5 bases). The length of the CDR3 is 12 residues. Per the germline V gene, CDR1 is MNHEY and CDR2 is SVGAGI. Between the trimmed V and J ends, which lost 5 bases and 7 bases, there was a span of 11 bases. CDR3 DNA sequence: TGTGCCAGCAGTCGCCTGGGGGGTGAAGCTTTCTTT. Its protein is CASSRLGGEAFF.

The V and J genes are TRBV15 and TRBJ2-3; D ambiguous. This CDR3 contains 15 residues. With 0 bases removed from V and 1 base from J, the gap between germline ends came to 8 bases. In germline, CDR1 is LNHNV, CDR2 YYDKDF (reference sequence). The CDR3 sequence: CATSRDLPGTDTQYF. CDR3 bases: TGTGCCACCAGCAGAGATCTCCCGGGCACAGATACGCAGTATTTT.

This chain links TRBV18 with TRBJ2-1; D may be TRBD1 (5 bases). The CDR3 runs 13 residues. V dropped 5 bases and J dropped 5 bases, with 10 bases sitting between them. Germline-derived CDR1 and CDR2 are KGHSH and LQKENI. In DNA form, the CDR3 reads TGTGCCAGCTCAAATGACAGACACAATGAGCAGTTCTTC. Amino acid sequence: CASSNDRHNEQFF.

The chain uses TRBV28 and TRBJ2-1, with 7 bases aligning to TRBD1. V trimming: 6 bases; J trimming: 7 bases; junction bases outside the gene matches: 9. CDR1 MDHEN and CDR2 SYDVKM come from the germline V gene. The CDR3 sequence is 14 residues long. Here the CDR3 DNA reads TGTGCCAGCAGACCAACAGGGGACGTGAATGAGCAGTTCTTC. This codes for CASRPTGDVNEQFF. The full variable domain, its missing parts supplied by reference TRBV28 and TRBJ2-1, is DVKVTQSSRYLVKRTGEKVFLECVQDMDHENMFWYRQDPGLGLRLIYFSYDVKMKEKGDIPEGYSVSREKKERFSLILESASTNQTSMYLCASRPTGDVNEQFFGPGTRLTVL.

The CDR3 DNA is TGTGCCTGGCAGGGGAACTCTGGAAACACCATATATTTT. It encodes CAWQGNSGNTIYF. The chain combines TRBV30 with TRBJ1-3; the D gene is possibly TRBD1 (6 bases). V lost 5 bases and J 0 bases, leaving 8 bases between the germline ends. Germline V lookup: CDR1 GTSNPN, CDR2 SVGIG (reference sequence). The CDR3 runs 13 residues.

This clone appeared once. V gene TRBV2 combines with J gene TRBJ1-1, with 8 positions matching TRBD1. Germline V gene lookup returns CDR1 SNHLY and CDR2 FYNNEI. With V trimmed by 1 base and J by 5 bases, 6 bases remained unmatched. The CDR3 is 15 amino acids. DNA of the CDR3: TGTGCCAGCAGTGAAGTCAGGGGGCGGAGGACTGAAGCTTTCTTT. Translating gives CASSEVRGRRTEAFF.

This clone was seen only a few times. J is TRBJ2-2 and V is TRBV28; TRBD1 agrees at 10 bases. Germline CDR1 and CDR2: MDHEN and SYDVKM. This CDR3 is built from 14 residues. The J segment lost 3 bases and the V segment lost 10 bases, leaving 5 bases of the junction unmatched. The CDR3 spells CATGDRGYTGELFF. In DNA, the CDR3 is TGTGCCACAGGGGACAGGGGTTACACCGGGGAGCTGTTTTTT.

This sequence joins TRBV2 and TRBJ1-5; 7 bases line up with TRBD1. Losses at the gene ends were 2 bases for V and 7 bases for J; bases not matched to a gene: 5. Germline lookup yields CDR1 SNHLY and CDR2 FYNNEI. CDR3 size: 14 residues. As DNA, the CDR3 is TGTGCCAGCAGTGAATCCGGGACAGAACAGCCCCAGCATTTT. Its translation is CASSESGTEQPQHF.

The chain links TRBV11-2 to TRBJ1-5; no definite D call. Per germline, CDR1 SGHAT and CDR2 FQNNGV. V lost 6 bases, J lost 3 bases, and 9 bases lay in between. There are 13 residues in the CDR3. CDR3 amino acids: CASSLDYNQPQHF. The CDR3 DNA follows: TGTGCCAGCAGTCTAGACTACAATCAGCCCCAGCATTTT. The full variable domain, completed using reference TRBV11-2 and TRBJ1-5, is EAGVAQSPRYKIIEKRQSVAFWCNPISGHATLYWYQQILGQGPKLLIQFQNNGVVDDSQLPKDRFSAERLKGVDSTLKIQPAKLEDSAVYLCASSLDYNQPQHFGDGTRLSIL.

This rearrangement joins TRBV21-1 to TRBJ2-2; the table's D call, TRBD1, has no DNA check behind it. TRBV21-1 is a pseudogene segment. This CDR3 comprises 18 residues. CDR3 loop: CASSKDFLGGLNTGELFF. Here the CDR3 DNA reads TGTGCCAGCAGCAAAGATTTTCTTGGGGGCCTGAACACCGGGGAGCTGTTTTTT.

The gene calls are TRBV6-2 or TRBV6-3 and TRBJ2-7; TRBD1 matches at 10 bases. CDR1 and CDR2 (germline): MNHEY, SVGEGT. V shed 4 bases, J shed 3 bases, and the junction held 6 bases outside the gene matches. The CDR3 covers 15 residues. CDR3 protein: CASSSPGTGVYEQYF. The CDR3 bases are TGTGCCAGCAGTTCCCCGGGGACAGGGGTCTACGAGCAGTACTTC.

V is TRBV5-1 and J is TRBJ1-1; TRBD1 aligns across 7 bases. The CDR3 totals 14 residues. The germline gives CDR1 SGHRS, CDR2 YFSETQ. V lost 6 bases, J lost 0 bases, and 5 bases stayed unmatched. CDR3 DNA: TGCGCCAGCACCGTGACAGGGATGAACACTGAAGCTTTCTTT. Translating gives CASTVTGMNTEAFF. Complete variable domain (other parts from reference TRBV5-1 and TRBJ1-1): KAGVTQTPRYLIKTRGQQVTLSCSPISGHRSVSWYQQTPGQGLQFLFEYFSETQRNKGNFPGRFSGRQFSNSRSEMNVSTLELGDSALYLCASTVTGMNTEAFFGQGTRLTVV.

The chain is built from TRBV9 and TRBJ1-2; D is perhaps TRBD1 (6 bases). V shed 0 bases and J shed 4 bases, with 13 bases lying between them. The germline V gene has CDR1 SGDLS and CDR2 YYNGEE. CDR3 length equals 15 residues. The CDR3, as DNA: TGTGCCAGCAGCGTAGCGGTACAGGGCTTCTATGGCTACACCTTC. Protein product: CASSVAVQGFYGYTF.

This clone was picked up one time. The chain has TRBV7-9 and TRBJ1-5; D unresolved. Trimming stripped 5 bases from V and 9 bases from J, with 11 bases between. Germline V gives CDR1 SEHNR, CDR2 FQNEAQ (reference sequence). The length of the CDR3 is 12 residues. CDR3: CASSLGGLPQHF. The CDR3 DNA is TGTGCCAGCAGCCTAGGAGGGCTGCCCCAGCATTTT.

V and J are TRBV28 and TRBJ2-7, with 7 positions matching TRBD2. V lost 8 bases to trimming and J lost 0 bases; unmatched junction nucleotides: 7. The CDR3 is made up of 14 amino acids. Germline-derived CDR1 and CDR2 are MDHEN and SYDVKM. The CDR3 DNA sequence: TGTGCCAGCCTTTCTAGCGGTAGCTCCTACGAGCAGTACTTC. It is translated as CASLSSGSSYEQYF.